This T cell receptor (beta chain) was recorded in a study of T cells after yellow fever vaccination. As regards this clonotype: Its antigen is unknown.

Study-level points and caveats: Most primary-vaccination clones recurred post-booster (around 95% CD4, 88% CD8).

Making TCR cDNA involved 5'RACE template switching, which added UMIs and a universal primer site. TCRdb processed the 5' RACE reads anew with MiXCR; each CDR3 protein has one entry. The sample consists of about 73,000 distinct CDR3 sequences, about 7.7% of them appearing once. V shed 6 bases and J 7 bases; nucleotides not matched to a gene: 7. The CDR3 has 14 residues. Per the germline V gene, CDR1 is MNHEY and CDR2 is SMNVEV (reference sequence). The sequence derives from a man younger than 40 who received the YFV17D yellow fever vaccine. The sequencing here drew on CD8+ T cells sorted from PBMCs, taken on the day of the yellow fever booster vaccination. The chain carries TRBV27 and TRBJ2-2; TRBD1 matches at 8 bases. The CDR3 spells CASSTGQGHGELFF. CDR3 sequence (DNA): TGTGCCAGCAGCACAGGACAGGGTCACGGGGAGCTGTTTTTT.